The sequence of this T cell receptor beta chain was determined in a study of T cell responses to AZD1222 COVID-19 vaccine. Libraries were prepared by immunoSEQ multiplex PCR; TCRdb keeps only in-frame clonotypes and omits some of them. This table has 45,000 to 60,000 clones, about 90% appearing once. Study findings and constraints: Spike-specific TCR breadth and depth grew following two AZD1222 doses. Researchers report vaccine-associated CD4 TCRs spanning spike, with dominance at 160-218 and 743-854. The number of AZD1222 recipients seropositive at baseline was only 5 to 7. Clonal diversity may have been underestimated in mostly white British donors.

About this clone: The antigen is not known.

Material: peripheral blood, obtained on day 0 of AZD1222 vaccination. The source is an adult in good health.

CDR3 bases: TGTGCCAGCAGCCCAGGGGGACAGGGAAGGGTTCAGCCCCAGCATTTT. Amino acids: CASSPGGQGRVQPQHF. V is TRBV7-2 and J is TRBJ1-5, with 9 bases lining up with TRBD1. Germline CDR1 is SGHTA and CDR2 is FQGNSA. The CDR3 extends over 16 amino acids. V lost 5 bases, J lost 6 bases, and 11 bases stayed unmatched.